The 14 T cell receptor beta chains below were found in one sample sequenced in a study of human T cells and chemical hapten exposure. Noted time point: patch test 1, 2 weeks after DPC sensitization. Treatment of the sample: therapeutic diphenylcyclopropenone sensitization with weekly scalp DPC. TCRdb passed the RACE reads through MiXCR, listing each CDR3 protein once. This sample has around 120,000 distinct CDR3 sequences; approximately 14% occur once, and the top ten carry about 0.85%. The sample consisted of whole blood, taken in connection with sensitization to the hapten diphenylcyclopropenone (DPC). The receptor set was obtained from a man younger than 30 with alopecia areata. Some clones in this sample may be carry-over from other donors' samples.

V and J are TRBV6-4 and TRBJ2-7; the match to TRBD1 covers 9 bases. Unmatched junction bases numbered 9, after V lost 5 bases and J lost 4 bases. Germline loops: CDR1 MRHNA, CDR2 SNTAGT. CDR3 length equals 15 residues. The CDR3 DNA reads as TGTGCCAGCAGTACTACAGGGGGCGCTGGGTACGAGCAGTACGTC. Translation gives CASSTTGGAGYEQYV.

This clonotype has only a few counts. This rearrangement joins TRBV7-6 to TRBJ2-6; the D gene is possibly TRBD1 (6 bases). V dropped 3 bases and J dropped 0 bases, with 15 bases sitting between them. There are 18 residues in the CDR3. Germline CDR1 and CDR2: SGHVS and FNYEAQ. The CDR3 region is CASSFSGHLSSGANVLTF. The CDR3, as DNA: TGTGCCAGCAGCTTCTCGGGACACCTTTCCTCTGGGGCCAACGTCCTGACTTTC.

This clonotype was detected many times. The gene calls are TRBV6-2 or TRBV6-3 and TRBJ2-2; D perhaps matches TRBD2 (5 bases). V gave up 6 bases and J gave up 2 bases, with 16 bases separating them. This CDR3 is built from 16 residues. CDR1 and CDR2 from the germline V gene are MNHEY and SVGEGT. The DNA for the CDR3 is TGTGCCAGCAGCTGGACGGGATACGTAAACACCGGGGAGCTGTTTTTT. Protein sequence: CASSWTGYVNTGELFF.

This sequence joins TRBV27 and TRBJ2-3, with 8 bases matching TRBD2. From germline, CDR1 is MNHEY and CDR2 SMNVEV (reference sequence). V gave up 5 bases and J gave up 5 bases; unmatched junction bases: 12. CDR3 size: 16 residues. This chain's CDR3 is CASSPSGLEGGDTQYF. DNA for the CDR3: TGTGCCAGCAGTCCCTCGGGACTAGAGGGGGGAGATACGCAGTATTTT.

The chain recombines TRBV7-3 with TRBJ1-5; D remains unclear. The germline V gene encodes CDR1 SGHTA and CDR2 FQGTGA. This CDR3 is built from 12 residues. The germline V and J ends were trimmed by 5 bases and 3 bases, with 5 bases remaining between them. The CDR3 bases are TGTGCCAGCAGCCTCGACAATCAGCCCCAGCATTTT. It translates to CASSLDNQPQHF.

CDR3 nucleotide sequence: TGCAGCGGAGAAGACAGGGCTGCTGAAGCTTTCTTT. It is translated as CSGEDRAAEAFF. The chain joins TRBV29-1 to TRBJ1-1; 7 bases are shared with TRBD1. The CDR3 runs 12 residues. With 7 bases clipped from V and 6 bases from J, the junction kept 8 bases outside the gene matches. Germline CDR1 is SQVTM and CDR2 is ANQGSEA.

The rearrangement joins TRBV18 to TRBJ1-1; no firm D call. This CDR3 contains 14 residues. V lost 4 bases, J lost 0 bases, and 9 bases lay in between. Germline lookup yields CDR1 KGHSH and CDR2 LQKENI. The CDR3 sequence: CASSREGMNTEAFF. The CDR3 coding sequence is TGTGCCAGCTCACGGGAGGGCATGAACACTGAAGCTTTCTTT.

The rearrangement uses TRBV12-3 or TRBV12-4 and TRBJ1-1; TRBD1 might be the D (5 bases). The CDR3 consists of 13 residues. Between the trimmed V and J ends, which lost 5 bases and 6 bases, there was a span of 13 bases. The CDR3 loop reads CASSPMEGAEAFF. As DNA, the CDR3 is TGTGCCAGCAGTCCAATGGAAGGGGCTGAAGCTTTCTTT.

V is TRBV7-9 and J is TRBJ1-3; TRBD1 aligns across 7 bases. Germline V gives CDR1 SEHNR, CDR2 FQNEAQ (reference sequence). The J segment lost 0 bases and the V segment lost 5 bases, leaving 4 bases of the junction unmatched. The CDR3 totals 15 residues. In DNA, the CDR3 is TGTGCCAGCAGCCCCGGGACAGTCTCTGGAAACACCATATATTTT. This codes for CASSPGTVSGNTIYF.

In its sample, this clonotype was seen a few times. The genes are TRBV2 and TRBJ2-1, with 10 bases fitting TRBD1. The CDR3 extends over 15 amino acids. From germline, CDR1 is SNHLY and CDR2 FYNNEI. J was trimmed by 5 bases and V by 6 bases; bases with no gene match: 7. CDR3 sequence reads: CASRDDRGRNNEQFF. In DNA, the CDR3 is TGTGCCAGCAGGGACGACAGGGGGCGGAACAATGAGCAGTTCTTC.

The gene calls are TRBV7-2 and TRBJ2-4, with no clear D. In germline, CDR1 is SGHTA, CDR2 FQGNSA. This CDR3 comprises 14 residues. The V gene lost 2 bases and the J gene lost 8 bases, with 13 bases spanning the gap. The CDR3, as DNA: TGTGCCAGCAGCTTATTATTTGACTCGGACATTCAGTACTTC. Residues: CASSLLFDSDIQYF.

The gene calls are TRBV28 and TRBJ2-5, with D perhaps matching TRBD2 (7 bases). Per the germline V gene, CDR1 is MDHEN and CDR2 is SYDVKM. V shed 1 base and J shed 4 bases, with 13 bases lying between them. CDR3 size: 15 residues. DNA of the CDR3: TGTGCCAGCAGTTTATCTCGGGGGGCGGGAGAGACCCAGTACTTC. This encodes CASSLSRGAGETQYF.

In this sample, this clonotype turned up many times. The chain links TRBV12-3 or TRBV12-4 to TRBJ2-5; 9 nucleotides match TRBD1. The J segment lost 2 bases and the V segment lost 5 bases, leaving 6 bases of the junction unmatched. The CDR3 contains 15 residues. CDR3 coding DNA: TGTGCCAGCAGTAGCGGGACAGGGCGGCAAGAGACCCAGTACTTC. Its protein is CASSSGTGRQETQYF.

This chain uses TRBV11-2 with TRBJ2-5; 9 bases are shared with TRBD1. V gave up 5 bases and J gave up 6 bases; unmatched junction bases: 13. Looked up from germline, CDR1 is SGHAT and CDR2 is FQNNGV. This CDR3 has 16 amino acids. CDR3 DNA sequence: TGTGCCAGCAGCCCTCTGAGACAGGGGGAGGCGAAGACCCAGTACTTC. Translation: CASSPLRQGEAKTQYF.